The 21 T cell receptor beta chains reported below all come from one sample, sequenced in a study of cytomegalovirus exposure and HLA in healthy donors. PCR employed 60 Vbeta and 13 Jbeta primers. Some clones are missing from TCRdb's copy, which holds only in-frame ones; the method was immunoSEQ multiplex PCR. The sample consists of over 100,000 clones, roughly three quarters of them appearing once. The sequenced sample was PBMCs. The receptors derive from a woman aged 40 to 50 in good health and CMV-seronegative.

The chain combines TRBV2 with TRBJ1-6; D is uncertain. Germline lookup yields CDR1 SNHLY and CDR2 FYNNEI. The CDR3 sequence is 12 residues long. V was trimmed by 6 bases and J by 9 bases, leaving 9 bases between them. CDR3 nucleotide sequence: TGTGCCAGCAGGATGAGAAGTTCACCCCTCCACTTT. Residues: CASRMRSSPLHF.

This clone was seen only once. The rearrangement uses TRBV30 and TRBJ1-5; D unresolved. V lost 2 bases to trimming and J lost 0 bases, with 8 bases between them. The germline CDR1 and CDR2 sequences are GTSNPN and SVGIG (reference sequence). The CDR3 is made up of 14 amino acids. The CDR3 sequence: CAWSIWASNQPQHF. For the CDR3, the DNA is TGTGCCTGGAGTATCTGGGCTAGCAATCAGCCCCAGCATTTT.

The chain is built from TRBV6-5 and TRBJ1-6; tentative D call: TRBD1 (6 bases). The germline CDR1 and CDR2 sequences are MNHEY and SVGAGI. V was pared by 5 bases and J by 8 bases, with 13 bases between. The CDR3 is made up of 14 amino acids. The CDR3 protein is CASSLQGRDSPLHF. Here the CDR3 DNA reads TGTGCCAGCAGTCTCCAGGGGAGAGATTCACCCCTCCACTTT.

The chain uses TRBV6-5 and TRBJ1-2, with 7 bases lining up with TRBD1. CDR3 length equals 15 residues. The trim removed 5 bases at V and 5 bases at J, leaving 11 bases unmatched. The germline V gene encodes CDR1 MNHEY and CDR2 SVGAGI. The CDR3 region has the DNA TGTGCCAGCAGTCAAATCACCCAGGGGGAGTATGGCTACACCTTC. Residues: CASSQITQGEYGYTF.

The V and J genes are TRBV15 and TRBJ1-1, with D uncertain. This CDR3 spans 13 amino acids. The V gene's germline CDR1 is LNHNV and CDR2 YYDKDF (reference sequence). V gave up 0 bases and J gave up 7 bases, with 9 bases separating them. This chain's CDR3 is CATSRDGALEAFF. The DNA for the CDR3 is TGTGCCACCAGCAGAGATGGAGCCCTTGAAGCTTTCTTT.

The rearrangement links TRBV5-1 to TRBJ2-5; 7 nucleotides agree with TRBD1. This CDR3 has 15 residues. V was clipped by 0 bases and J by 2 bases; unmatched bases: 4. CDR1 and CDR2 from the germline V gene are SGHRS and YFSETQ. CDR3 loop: CASSLGTGAQETQYF. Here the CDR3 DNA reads TGCGCCAGCAGCTTGGGTACAGGGGCTCAAGAGACCCAGTACTTC. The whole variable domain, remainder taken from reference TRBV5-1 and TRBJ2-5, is KAGVTQTPRYLIKTRGQQVTLSCSPISGHRSVSWYQQTPGQGLQFLFEYFSETQRNKGNFPGRFSGRQFSNSRSEMNVSTLELGDSALYLCASSLGTGAQETQYFGPGTRLLVL.

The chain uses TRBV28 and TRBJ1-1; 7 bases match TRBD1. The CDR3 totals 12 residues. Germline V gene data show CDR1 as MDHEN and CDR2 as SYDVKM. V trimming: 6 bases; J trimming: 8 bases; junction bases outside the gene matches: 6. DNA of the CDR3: TGTGCCAGCAGCAAAAGACAGGGAGAAGCTTTCTTT. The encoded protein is CASSKRQGEAFF.

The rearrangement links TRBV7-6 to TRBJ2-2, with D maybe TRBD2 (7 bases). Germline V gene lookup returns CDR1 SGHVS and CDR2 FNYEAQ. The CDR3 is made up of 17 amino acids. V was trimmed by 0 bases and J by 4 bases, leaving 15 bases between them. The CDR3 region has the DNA TGTGCCAGCAGCTTAGCCCCGGGGGGCCCTAGCACCGGGGAGCTGTTTTTT. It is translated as CASSLAPGGPSTGELFF.

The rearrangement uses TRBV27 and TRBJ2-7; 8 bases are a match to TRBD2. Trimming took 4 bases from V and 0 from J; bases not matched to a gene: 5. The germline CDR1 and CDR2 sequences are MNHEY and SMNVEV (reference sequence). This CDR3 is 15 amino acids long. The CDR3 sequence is CASSSPSGYSYEQYF. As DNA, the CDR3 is TGTGCCAGCAGTTCGCCTAGCGGGTACTCCTACGAGCAGTACTTC.

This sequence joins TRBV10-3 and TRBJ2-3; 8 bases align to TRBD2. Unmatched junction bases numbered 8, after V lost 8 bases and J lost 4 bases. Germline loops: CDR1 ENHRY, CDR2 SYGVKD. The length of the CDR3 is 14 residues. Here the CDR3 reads CAIRSGGPADTQYF. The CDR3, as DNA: TGTGCCATCCGGAGCGGGGGTCCCGCAGATACGCAGTATTTT.

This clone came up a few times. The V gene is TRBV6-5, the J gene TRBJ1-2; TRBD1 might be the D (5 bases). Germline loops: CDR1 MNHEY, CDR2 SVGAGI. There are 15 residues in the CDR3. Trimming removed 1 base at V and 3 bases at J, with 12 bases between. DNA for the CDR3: TGTGCCAGCAGTTACTTTTCAGGGATTGACTATGGCTACACCTTC. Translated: CASSYFSGIDYGYTF.

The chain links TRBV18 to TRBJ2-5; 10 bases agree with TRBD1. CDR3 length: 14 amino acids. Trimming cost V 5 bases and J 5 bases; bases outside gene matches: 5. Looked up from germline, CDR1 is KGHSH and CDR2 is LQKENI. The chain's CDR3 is CASSSTGGYETQYF. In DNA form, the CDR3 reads TGTGCCAGCTCATCGACAGGGGGCTACGAGACCCAGTACTTC.

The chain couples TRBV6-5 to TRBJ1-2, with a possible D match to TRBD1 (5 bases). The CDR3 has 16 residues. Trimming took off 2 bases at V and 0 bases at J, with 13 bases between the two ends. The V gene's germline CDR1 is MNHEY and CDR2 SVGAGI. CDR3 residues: CASSYRGDTTNYGYTF. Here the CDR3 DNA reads TGTGCCAGCAGTTACCGGGGGGATACCACTAACTATGGCTACACCTTC.

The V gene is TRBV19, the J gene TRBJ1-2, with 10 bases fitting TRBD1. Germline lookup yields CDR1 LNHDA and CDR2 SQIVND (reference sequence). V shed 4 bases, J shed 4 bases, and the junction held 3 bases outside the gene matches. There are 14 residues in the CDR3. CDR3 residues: CASSRQGASYGYTF. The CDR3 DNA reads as TGTGCCAGTAGTAGACAGGGGGCAAGCTATGGCTACACCTTC.

The CDR3 DNA sequence: TGCGCCAGCAGCCAAGAGGGGCTAGTATGGAATGAGCAGTTCTTC. Protein product: CASSQEGLVWNEQFF. The chain recombines TRBV4-3 with TRBJ2-1; D possibly corresponds to TRBD1 (5 bases). Trimming took off 0 bases at V and 7 bases at J, with 13 bases between the two ends. This CDR3 is 15 amino acids long. The germline V gene encodes CDR1 LGHNA and CDR2 YSLEER.

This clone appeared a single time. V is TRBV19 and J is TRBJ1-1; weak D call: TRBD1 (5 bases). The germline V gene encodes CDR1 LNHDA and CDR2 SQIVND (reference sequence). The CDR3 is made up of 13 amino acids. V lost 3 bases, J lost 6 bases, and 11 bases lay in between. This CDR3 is CASSMGTGAEAFF. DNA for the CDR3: TGTGCCAGTAGTATGGGGACGGGGGCTGAAGCTTTCTTT.

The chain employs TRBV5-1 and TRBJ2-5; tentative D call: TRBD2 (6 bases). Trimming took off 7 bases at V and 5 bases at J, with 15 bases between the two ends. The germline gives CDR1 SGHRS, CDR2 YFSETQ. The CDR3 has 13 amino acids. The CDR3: CASAVPRGETQYF. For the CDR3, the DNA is TGCGCCAGCGCCGTACCCCGGGGGGAGACCCAGTACTTC.

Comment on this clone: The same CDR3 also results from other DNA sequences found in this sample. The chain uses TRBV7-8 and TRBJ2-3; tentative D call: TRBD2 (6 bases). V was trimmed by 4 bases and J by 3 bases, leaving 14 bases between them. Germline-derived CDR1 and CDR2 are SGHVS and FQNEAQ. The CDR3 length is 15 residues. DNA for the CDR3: TGTGCCAGCAGCTCCCCGGGACTTTTGACAGATACGCAGTATTTT. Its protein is CASSSPGLLTDTQYF.

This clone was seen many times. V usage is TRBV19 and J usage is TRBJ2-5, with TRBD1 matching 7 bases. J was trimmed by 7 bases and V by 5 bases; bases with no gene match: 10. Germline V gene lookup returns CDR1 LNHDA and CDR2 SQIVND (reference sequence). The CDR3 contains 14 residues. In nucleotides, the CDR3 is TGTGCCAGTAGTCCAGACAGGGAGTGGGGGACCCAGTACTTC. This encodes CASSPDREWGTQYF.

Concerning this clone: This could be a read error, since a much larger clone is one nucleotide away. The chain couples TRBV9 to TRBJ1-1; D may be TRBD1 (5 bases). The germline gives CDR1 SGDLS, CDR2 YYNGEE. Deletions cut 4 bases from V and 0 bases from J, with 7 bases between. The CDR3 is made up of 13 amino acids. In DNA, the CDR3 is TGTGCCAGCAGCCCGACAGTGAACACTGAAGCTTTCTTT. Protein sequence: CASSPTVNTEAFF.

The CDR3 spells CASSQPRGLSGELFF. The CDR3 DNA follows: TGCGCCAGCAGCCAACCTAGGGGACTGTCCGGGGAGCTGTTTTTT. The chain uses TRBV4-1 and TRBJ2-2; TRBD2 might be the D (6 bases). V lost 2 bases, J lost 6 bases, and 13 bases lay in between. Germline assignment: CDR1 MGHRA and CDR2 YSYEKL. The CDR3 has 15 residues.